The rows below give T cell receptor beta chains drawn from one sample of a study of shared clonotypes between healthy human individuals. Repertoires were generated with immunoSEQ multiplex PCR, while TCRdb's copy carries only in-frame clones and drops some. This sample yields roughly 500,000 clones, of which more than 95% are seen a single time; nearly 0.065% belongs to the top ten. The sample was naive CD4+ T cells sorted from blood. The receptors derive from a woman in her twenties or thirties in good health. CDR3s include the opening cysteine and the closing phenylalanine or tryptophan. The order of the fields is V gene, D gene, J gene, CDR3 DNA, CDR3 protein. The D gene is left open where the match is weak.

v_call: TRBV7-3; d_call: .; j_call: TRBJ2-7; cdr3_nt: TGTGCCAGCAGCGCCTACCCGGGTGGGGAAACCTACGAGCAGTACTTC; cdr3_aa: CASSAYPGGETYEQYF
v_call: TRBV18; d_call: .; j_call: TRBJ1-2; cdr3_nt: TGTGCCAGCTCACCTCTAAGTGTTCGGCAGGGCTTTGGCTACACCTTC; cdr3_aa: CASSPLSVRQGFGYTF
v_call: TRBV27; d_call: TRBD1; j_call: TRBJ1-5; cdr3_nt: TGTGCCAGCAGACCCGGGACAGGTGGGGTGGGGCCCCAGCATTTT; cdr3_aa: CASRPGTGGVGPQHF
v_call: TRBV6-6; d_call: TRBD2; j_call: TRBJ2-2; cdr3_nt: TGTGCCAGCAAGGCCAGCGGGAGGGCCGGGGGGGAGCTGTTTTTT; cdr3_aa: CASKASGRAGGELFF
v_call: TRBV29-1; d_call: TRBD2; j_call: TRBJ2-1; cdr3_nt: TGCAGCGTTGTTCCTTACGGGACTAGCGGATACAATGAGCAGTTCTTC; cdr3_aa: CSVVPYGTSGYNEQFF
v_call: TRBV11-3; d_call: TRBD2; j_call: TRBJ2-3; cdr3_nt: TGTGCCAGCAGCTCCGGGACTAGCGGTGACACAGATACGCAGTATTTT; cdr3_aa: CASSSGTSGDTDTQYF
v_call: TRBV5-1; d_call: TRBD2; j_call: TRBJ2-3; cdr3_nt: TGCGCCAGCAGCTGGGGACTAGAGACAGATACGCAGTATTTT; cdr3_aa: CASSWGLETDTQYF
v_call: TRBV6-1; d_call: .; j_call: TRBJ1-1; cdr3_nt: TGTGCCAGCACCTTTTCTCGGAACACTGAAGCTTTCTTT; cdr3_aa: CASTFSRNTEAFF
v_call: TRBV11-2; d_call: TRBD1; j_call: TRBJ1-6; cdr3_nt: TGTGCCAGCAGTCTCGGGACAGTCCATAATTCACCCCTCCACTTT; cdr3_aa: CASSLGTVHNSPLHF
v_call: TRBV28; d_call: .; j_call: TRBJ1-5; cdr3_nt: TGTGCCAGCACCAAAGGGGGGACGGGCAATCAGCCCCAGCATTTT; cdr3_aa: CASTKGGTGNQPQHF
v_call: TRBV10-3; d_call: .; j_call: TRBJ2-1; cdr3_nt: TGTGCCATCAGTGAATGGGACCAGGTGAATGAGCAGTTCTTC; cdr3_aa: CAISEWDQVNEQFF
v_call: TRBV6-5; d_call: .; j_call: TRBJ2-7; cdr3_nt: TGTGCCAGCCTAGGAAGGAACGACTACGAGCAGTACTTC; cdr3_aa: CASLGRNDYEQYF
v_call: TRBV2; d_call: .; j_call: TRBJ2-6; cdr3_nt: TGTGCCACAGTACAGGGTTCCGGGGCCAACGTCCTGACTTTC; cdr3_aa: CATVQGSGANVLTF
v_call: TRBV5-1; d_call: .; j_call: TRBJ2-1; cdr3_nt: TGCGCCAGCAGCCGTGACAGCGGAGCCTACAATGAGCAGTTCTTC; cdr3_aa: CASSRDSGAYNEQFF
v_call: TRBV19; d_call: .; j_call: TRBJ1-2; cdr3_nt: TGTGCCAGTAGTATGGTACAGGGAATGAGCTACACCTTC; cdr3_aa: CASSMVQGMSYTF
v_call: TRBV6-1; d_call: .; j_call: TRBJ1-5; cdr3_nt: TGTGCCAGCAAGCCCCACAGGGAAGACCAGCCCCAGCATTTT; cdr3_aa: CASKPHREDQPQHF
v_call: TRBV7-6; d_call: .; j_call: TRBJ2-7; cdr3_nt: TGTGCCAGCAGCTCTTGGGGGGTCGAGCAGTACTTC; cdr3_aa: CASSSWGVEQYF
v_call: TRBV7-2; d_call: TRBD1; j_call: TRBJ1-5; cdr3_nt: TGTGCCAGCAGCTCGGGACAGGGAAGGGGCAATAGCAATCAGCCCCAGCATTTT; cdr3_aa: CASSSGQGRGNSNQPQHF
v_call: TRBV19; d_call: .; j_call: TRBJ2-6; cdr3_nt: TGTGCCAGTAGTATAGACCTCTCTGGGGCCAACGTCCTGACTTTC; cdr3_aa: CASSIDLSGANVLTF
v_call: TRBV9; d_call: TRBD2; j_call: TRBJ2-3; cdr3_nt: TGTGCCAGCAGCGTAGCGGGAGGGCCGGTAGATACGCAGTATTTT; cdr3_aa: CASSVAGGPVDTQYF
v_call: TRBV4-2; d_call: TRBD2; j_call: TRBJ2-3; cdr3_nt: TGTGCCAGCAGCCAAGGGCCGGGACTAGCGGGCCTATACCCGGTCCGGGATACGCAGTATTTT; cdr3_aa: CASSQGPGLAGLYPVRDTQYF
v_call: TRBV7-2; d_call: TRBD2; j_call: TRBJ2-5; cdr3_nt: TGTGCCAGCAGCCGGCGGGGAGGGGAGACCCAGTACTTC; cdr3_aa: CASSRRGGETQYF
v_call: TRBV28; d_call: TRBD1; j_call: TRBJ1-2; cdr3_nt: TGTGCCAGCAGTTTATGGGGGACAGGGAACTATGGCTACACCTTC; cdr3_aa: CASSLWGTGNYGYTF
v_call: TRBV27; d_call: .; j_call: TRBJ2-7; cdr3_nt: TGTGCCAGCAGTCGCACCGGAAAGGCGGAATACGAGCAGTACTTC; cdr3_aa: CASSRTGKAEYEQYF
v_call: TRBV19; d_call: .; j_call: TRBJ1-5; cdr3_nt: TGTGCCAGTAGCCAGGGGTCGGTGGGGAATCAGCCCCAGCATTTT; cdr3_aa: CASSQGSVGNQPQHF
v_call: TRBV5-8; d_call: TRBD2; j_call: TRBJ2-1; cdr3_nt: TGTGCCAGCAGTCGATATTATACGGGAGGGCCTCCTGATGAGCAGTTCTTC; cdr3_aa: CASSRYYTGGPPDEQFF
v_call: TRBV18; d_call: .; j_call: TRBJ2-1; cdr3_nt: TGTGCCAGCTCACCAATTACGGATGGGGATGAGCAGTTCTTC; cdr3_aa: CASSPITDGDEQFF
v_call: TRBV18; d_call: TRBD1; j_call: TRBJ1-1; cdr3_nt: TGTGCCAGCCGACAGGGGGCGGTCACTGAAGCTTTCTTT; cdr3_aa: CASRQGAVTEAFF
v_call: TRBV28; d_call: .; j_call: TRBJ1-4; cdr3_nt: TGTGCCAGCAGCCAAGCCAGGGGTTCTAATGAAAAACTGTTTTTT; cdr3_aa: CASSQARGSNEKLFF
v_call: TRBV28; d_call: .; j_call: TRBJ1-3; cdr3_nt: TGTGCCAGCAGTTTCGACAGGTCTGGAAACACCATATATTTT; cdr3_aa: CASSFDRSGNTIYF
v_call: TRBV10-3; d_call: TRBD2; j_call: TRBJ2-5; cdr3_nt: TGTGCCATCAGTGGATCTAGCGGGGGAGGAGAGACCCAGTACTTC; cdr3_aa: CAISGSSGGGETQYF
v_call: TRBV7-8; d_call: .; j_call: TRBJ2-7; cdr3_nt: TGTGCCAGCAGCTTACAGGTCCGAGACGGTCCCTACGAGCAGTACTTC; cdr3_aa: CASSLQVRDGPYEQYF
v_call: TRBV7-8; d_call: .; j_call: TRBJ2-3; cdr3_nt: TGTGCCAGCAGCTTCGGGACTGGCACAGATACGCAGTATTTT; cdr3_aa: CASSFGTGTDTQYF
v_call: TRBV2; d_call: .; j_call: TRBJ1-4; cdr3_nt: TGTGCCAGCGTGACGGGGCAGGCGAACGAAAAACTGTTTTTT; cdr3_aa: CASVTGQANEKLFF
v_call: TRBV9; d_call: TRBD2; j_call: TRBJ2-7; cdr3_nt: TGTGCCAGCAGCGTGAATAGCGGGAGGCCCTACGAGCAGTACTTC; cdr3_aa: CASSVNSGRPYEQYF
v_call: TRBV2; d_call: .; j_call: TRBJ2-3; cdr3_nt: TGTGCCAGCAGGTCGGGGGAAAATACGCAGTATTTT; cdr3_aa: CASRSGENTQYF